The 25 T cell receptor beta chains given below trace back to one sample, sequenced in a study of T cells in Graves' hyperthyroidism and ophthalmopathy. RNA transcripts were the template for amplifying TCR beta CDR3 regions. When the TCR CDR3 underwent first-round RT-PCR, the HTBI primer set was used. One entry per CDR3 protein results from TCRdb running MiXCR on the multiplex PCR reads. The profile covers approximately 370,000 distinct CDR3 sequences, with 15% appearing a single time and approximately 29% taken by the ten largest. Specimen: blood. Source of these receptors: a woman younger than 45 with Graves' hyperthyroidism.

This sequence joins TRBV29-1 and TRBJ2-7; D not certain. V was shortened by 4 bases and J by 0 bases, with 7 bases between the two germline ends. This CDR3 is built from 12 residues. The germline gives CDR1 SQVTM, CDR2 ANQGSEA. CDR3 DNA: TGCAGCGTTGTTGGTAGCTCCTACGAGCAGTACTTC. This translates into CSVVGSSYEQYF.

This clonotype was observed at least ten times. CDR3 sequence (DNA): TGTGCCAGCAGCACGGGACAGGGTATGTACACTGAAGCTTTCTTT. As protein: CASSTGQGMYTEAFF. This chain connects TRBV11-2 to TRBJ1-1; 9 nucleotides match TRBD1. With 5 bases clipped from V and 3 bases from J, the junction kept 7 bases outside the gene matches. Germline values: CDR1 SGHAT, CDR2 FQNNGV. This CDR3 spans 15 amino acids.

In this sample, this clonotype turned up a few times. The CDR3 spells CSGSDGTYEQYF. The CDR3 DNA reads TGCAGCGGGTCAGATGGTACCTACGAGCAGTACTTC. The chain has TRBV29-1 and TRBJ2-7; D is undetermined. The CDR3 contains 12 residues. Per germline, CDR1 SQVTM and CDR2 ANQGSEA. With 7 bases removed from V and 2 bases from J, the gap between germline ends came to 12 bases.

This clonotype was counted many times. The chain uses TRBV12-3 or TRBV12-4 and TRBJ1-5; D uncertain. The CDR3 consists of 15 residues. Trimming cost V 7 bases and J 0 bases, with 13 bases left between them. DNA of the CDR3: TGTGCCAGCACCCCGGGAAAGGGTAGCAATCAGCCCCAGCATTTT. Its protein is CASTPGKGSNQPQHF.

The sample holds many counts of this clonotype. The J gene is TRBJ2-1, the V gene TRBV15; 8 nucleotides line up with TRBD2. With 1 base clipped from V and 0 bases from J, the junction kept 2 bases outside the gene matches. This CDR3 has 16 residues. Germline V gene data show CDR1 as LNHNV and CDR2 as YYDKDF (reference sequence). CDR3 sequence: CATSRGSGSSYNEQFF. For the CDR3, the DNA is TGTGCCACCAGCAGAGGCAGCGGGAGCTCCTACAATGAGCAGTTCTTC.

The chain recombines TRBV20-1 with TRBJ2-7; 7 bases fit TRBD2. Germline V gene sequence: CDR1 DFQATT, CDR2 SNEGSKA (reference sequence). This CDR3 contains 16 residues. V shed 3 bases, J shed 5 bases, and the junction held 16 bases outside the gene matches. The CDR3 nucleotides read TGCAGTGCTAGGCAGCGGCCCAGACTAGCTCCCCACGAGCAGTACTTC. This codes for CSARQRPRLAPHEQYF.

The table lists this clonotype with many counts. The V and J genes are TRBV3-1 and TRBJ2-4; D not certain. V was trimmed by 4 bases and J by 9 bases, leaving 13 bases between them. The CDR3 is 13 amino acids. Germline CDR1 LGHDT, CDR2 YNNKEL (reference sequence). The CDR3 coding sequence is TGTGCCAGCAGCCCACCTGGGGTCGGCATTCAGTACTTC. Translation: CASSPPGVGIQYF.

This clonotype was counted at least ten times. The chain joins TRBV28 to TRBJ2-3; TRBD2 might be the D (5 bases). CDR1 MDHEN and CDR2 SYDVKM come from the germline V gene. The CDR3 has 16 residues. V shed 5 bases and J shed 0 bases, with 15 bases lying between them. CDR3 sequence reads: CASSLISAGSTDTQYF. In DNA, the CDR3 is TGTGCCAGCAGTCTCATCAGCGCGGGTAGCACAGATACGCAGTATTTT. The entire variable domain, with the rest obtained from reference TRBV28 and TRBJ2-3, is as follows: DVKVTQSSRYLVKRTGEKVFLECVQDMDHENMFWYRQDPGLGLRLIYFSYDVKMKEKGDIPEGYSVSREKKERFSLILESASTNQTSMYLCASSLISAGSTDTQYFGPGTRLTVL.

This clonotype was seen only once. The CDR3 is CASSFGSTQETQYF. In DNA, the CDR3 is TGTGCCAGCAGTTTCGGCTCCACACAAGAGACCCAGTACTTC. This chain uses TRBV12-3 or TRBV12-4 with TRBJ2-5; D call uncertain. Deletions cut 3 bases from V and 2 bases from J, with 10 bases between. This CDR3 spans 14 amino acids.

This clonotype was recorded at least ten times. This chain connects TRBV30 to TRBJ2-2; D gene uncertain. The germline V and J ends were trimmed by 7 bases and 4 bases, with 4 bases remaining between them. The CDR3 consists of 10 residues. Germline V CDR1 and CDR2: GTSNPN, SVGIG (reference sequence). The CDR3 sequence is CASSTGELFF. Written as DNA, the CDR3 is TGTGCCTCTTCCACCGGGGAGCTGTTTTTT.

The CDR3, as DNA: TGTGCCAGCAGCTTACGCGGACAGGCCTACGAGCAGTACTTC. It codes for CASSLRGQAYEQYF. The chain carries TRBV28 and TRBJ2-7; TRBD1 matches at 7 bases. With V trimmed by 6 bases and J by 2 bases, 7 bases remained unmatched. Germline CDR1 and CDR2: MDHEN and SYDVKM. The CDR3 length is 14 residues.

There are many counts of this clonotype. The chain has TRBV7-9 and TRBJ2-5, with D perhaps being TRBD1 or TRBD2 (7 bases each). This CDR3 region has 14 residues. CDR1 and CDR2 (germline): SEHNR, FQNEAQ (reference sequence). V lost 5 bases to trimming and J lost 5 bases, with 15 bases between them. The CDR3 DNA follows: TGTGCCAGCAGCCGCAACAGGGGAGGGGAGACCCAGTACTTC. Protein sequence: CASSRNRGGETQYF.

This clonotype has at least ten counts. This chain connects TRBV28 to TRBJ2-7; D unresolved. The CDR3 contains 14 residues. CDR1 MDHEN and CDR2 SYDVKM come from the germline V gene. Trimming removed 8 bases from V and 0 bases from J, with 14 bases in between. CDR3 sequence: CASVGDPGSYEQYF. CDR3 coding DNA: TGTGCCAGCGTCGGCGACCCGGGCTCCTACGAGCAGTACTTC.

This clonotype was seen just once. The rearrangement joins TRBV11-1 to TRBJ2-1, with 11 bases that match TRBD1. With 5 bases clipped from V and 8 bases from J, the junction kept 8 bases outside the gene matches. CDR1 and CDR2 from the germline V gene are SGHAT and FQDESV (reference sequence). The length of the CDR3 is 15 residues. CDR3: CASSVTGTGGDEQFF. The CDR3 DNA follows: TGTGCCAGCAGCGTAACCGGGACAGGGGGTGATGAGCAGTTCTTC.

This clonotype was detected ten times or more. The V gene is TRBV28, the J gene TRBJ2-5, with D unclear. CDR1 MDHEN and CDR2 SYDVKM come from the germline V gene. Trimming removed 6 bases at V and 5 bases at J, with 10 bases between. The CDR3 totals 12 residues. As DNA, the CDR3 is TGTGCCAGCAGAGCGCTCGGGGAGACCCAGTACTTC. As protein: CASRALGETQYF.

This clonotype was seen many times. V usage is TRBV20-1 and J usage is TRBJ2-7; D remains unclear. CDR3 length: 12 amino acids. In germline, CDR1 is DFQATT, CDR2 SNEGSKA (reference sequence). Trimming cost V 6 bases and J 5 bases, with 14 bases left between them. The CDR3 DNA reads as TGCAGTGCAATATGGCGTTTGAACGAGCAGTACTTC. Protein sequence: CSAIWRLNEQYF.

This clonotype was seen more than once but under ten times. CDR3 in DNA: TGTGCCAGCAGCTCGGTTGTGGGCTATGGCTACACCTTC. Translating gives CASSSVVGYGYTF. The genes are TRBV7-2 and TRBJ1-2; D gene unclear. The CDR3 runs 13 residues. The V end lost 4 bases, the J end lost 4 bases, and 10 bases lay between the germline ends. Germline loops: CDR1 SGHTA, CDR2 FQGNSA.

At least ten counts were recorded for this clonotype. The genes are TRBV30 and TRBJ1-2, with 7 bases that match TRBD1. The germline V gene has CDR1 GTSNPN and CDR2 SVGIG (reference sequence). This CDR3 spans 14 amino acids. V shed 5 bases and J 5 bases; nucleotides not matched to a gene: 11. The CDR3 nucleotides read TGTGCCTGGGGCCGACAGGGTACGCCGTATGGCTACACCTTC. Translating gives CAWGRQGTPYGYTF.

This clonotype showed up many times. The chain carries TRBV18 and TRBJ2-5; TRBD2 matches at 13 bases. V shed 3 bases and J 4 bases; nucleotides not matched to a gene: 11. This CDR3 is built from 18 residues. In germline, CDR1 is KGHSH, CDR2 LQKENI. The CDR3 loop is CASSPSILAGGPGETQYF. DNA for the CDR3: TGTGCCAGCTCACCCAGTATACTAGCGGGAGGGCCTGGAGAGACCCAGTACTTC.

The table lists this clonotype with many counts. The chain is built from TRBV30 and TRBJ1-4; no reliable D call. Germline V gene data show CDR1 as GTSNPN and CDR2 as SVGIG (reference sequence). V shed 0 bases and J shed 6 bases, with 11 bases lying between them. The CDR3 is 14 residues long. CDR3 DNA sequence: TGTGCCTGGAGTGTAAAGGGTATGGATGAAAAACTGTTTTTT. Translation gives CAWSVKGMDEKLFF. The variable domain in full, completed from reference TRBV30 and TRBJ1-4, reads SQTIHQWPATLVQPVGSPLSLECTVEGTSNPNLYWYRQAAGRGLQLLFYSVGIGQISSEVPQNLSASRPQDRQFILSSKKLLLSDSGFYLCAWSVKGMDEKLFFGSGTQLSVL.

The chain is built from TRBV7-9 and TRBJ2-3, with 9 bases matching TRBD1. Germline V lookup: CDR1 SEHNR, CDR2 FQNEAQ (reference sequence). The V gene end was trimmed by 8 bases and the J gene end by 3 bases; junction bases not matched to a gene: 9. CDR3 size: 15 residues. CDR3 loop: CASGMPGQGTDTQYF. The CDR3 region has the DNA TGTGCCAGCGGGATGCCGGGACAGGGAACAGATACGCAGTATTTT.

J is TRBJ2-5 and V is TRBV7-9; TRBD1 is a possible D gene (6 bases). The CDR3 is made up of 14 amino acids. The V gene's germline CDR1 is SEHNR and CDR2 FQNEAQ (reference sequence). The ends were cut back, 6 bases at V and 5 bases at J, with 16 bases in the middle. CDR3 protein: CASRNTQGGETQYF. The CDR3 nucleotides read TGTGCCAGCAGAAACACACAGGGTGGTGAGACCCAGTACTTC. The complete variable domain, with remaining parts taken from reference TRBV7-9 and TRBJ2-5, reads DTGVSQNPRHKITKRGQNVTFRCDPISEHNRLYWYRQTLGQGPEFLTYFQNEAQLEKSRLLSDRFSAERPKGSFSTLEIQRTEQGDSAMYLCASRNTQGGETQYFGPGTRLLVL.

This clonotype appeared a few times. The V gene is TRBV28, the J gene TRBJ1-4; D not certain. V lost 1 base and J lost 2, with 2 bases in between. The CDR3 sequence is 13 residues long. Germline lookup yields CDR1 MDHEN and CDR2 SYDVKM. This CDR3 reads CASSLSTNEKLFF. CDR3 DNA sequence: TGTGCCAGCAGTTTATCGACTAATGAAAAACTGTTTTTT.

This clonotype was detected once. The chain carries TRBV11-2 and TRBJ2-1; TRBD2 is a possible D gene (7 bases). Germline loops: CDR1 SGHAT, CDR2 FQNNGV. Trimming left V 8 bases short and J 3 bases short, with 17 bases between. The CDR3 runs 15 residues. The CDR3 sequence is CASSSGAGVYNEQFF. The CDR3 DNA follows: TGTGCCAGCTCCTCGGGGGCGGGGGTCTACAATGAGCAGTTCTTC. The full variable domain, with the rest looked up from reference TRBV11-2 and TRBJ2-1, is EAGVAQSPRYKIIEKRQSVAFWCNPISGHATLYWYQQILGQGPKLLIQFQNNGVVDDSQLPKDRFSAERLKGVDSTLKIQPAKLEDSAVYLCASSSGAGVYNEQFFGPGTRLTVL.

There are many counts of this clonotype. This chain connects TRBV18 to TRBJ2-2; 7 nucleotides agree with TRBD2. The V gene's germline CDR1 is KGHSH and CDR2 LQKENI. The V and J ends lost 2 bases and 1 base, in that order; junction bases with no gene match: 4. The CDR3 sequence is 16 residues long. The CDR3 DNA sequence: TGTGCCAGCTCACCATTCGCTAGCGGGAACACCGGGGAGCTGTTTTTT. Its translation: CASSPFASGNTGELFF.